Presented here are 22 T cell receptor beta chains from one specimen sequenced in a study of graft-versus-host responses after intestinal transplantation. Sequenced by immunoSEQ multiplex PCR; TCRdb stores in-frame clones only, minus some. The sample contains around 30,000 clones, less than 85% of which appear only once. The sequences come from PBMCs, collected approximately four weeks after intestinal transplant. The receptors were sampled from a human patient who received an intestinal transplant, so some T cells may come from the graft donor.

The chain uses TRBV21-1 and TRBJ2-7; the table gives TRBD2 as D, unverified against the DNA. TRBV21-1 is designated a pseudogene. The CDR3 extends over 17 amino acids. The CDR3 DNA reads TGTGCCAGCAGCAAAAAGGGAACTAGCGGGAGAGAATACGAGCAGTACTTC. Translating gives CASSKKGTSGREYEQYF.

This clone was observed a handful of times. The rearrangement links TRBV5-1 to TRBJ1-1; TRBD1 aligns across 7 bases. Per germline, CDR1 SGHRS and CDR2 YFSETQ. Trimming at V came to 4 bases and at J to 1 base, leaving 4 bases not matched to a gene. CDR3 size: 14 residues. The CDR3 nucleotides read TGCGCCAGCAGCGTTCCAGGGGGGAACACTGAAGCTTTCTTT. Its protein product is CASSVPGGNTEAFF.

The J gene is TRBJ2-5, the V gene TRBV5-6, with D perhaps TRBD2 (5 bases). The J call may be faulty, since TRBJ2-7 better matches the DNA end. This CDR3 comprises 14 residues. Per the germline V gene, CDR1 is SGHDT and CDR2 is YYEEEE. The CDR3 region is CASSPAGQSYEQYF. DNA of the CDR3: TGTGCCAGCAGCCCGGCGGGTCAATCCTACGAGCAGTACTTC.

J is TRBJ1-1 and V is TRBV6-5; possibly TRBD1 for D (6 bases). CDR3 length: 15 amino acids. CDR1 is MNHEY and CDR2 is SVGAGI in the germline V gene. Trimming left V 2 bases short and J 4 bases short, with 14 bases between. The CDR3 nucleotides are TGTGCCAGCAGTTACCTGAGGAGGGGGGTCACTGAAGCTTTCTTT. Residues: CASSYLRRGVTEAFF.

The gene calls are TRBV30 and TRBJ1-5, with D possibly being TRBD1 (6 bases). Trimming pared 0 bases from V and 6 bases from J, leaving 9 bases between. The CDR3 runs 13 residues. Germline V lookup: CDR1 GTSNPN, CDR2 SVGIG (reference sequence). The CDR3: CAWSVRGGQPQHF. The CDR3 nucleotides are TGTGCCTGGAGTGTAAGGGGGGGTCAGCCCCAGCATTTT.

The chain carries TRBV5-1 and TRBJ1-1, with a tentative D call TRBD1 (6 bases). The ends were cut back, 2 bases at V and 4 bases at J, with 15 bases in the middle. This CDR3 is 15 amino acids long. Looked up from germline, CDR1 is SGHRS and CDR2 is YFSETQ. The CDR3, as DNA: TGCGCCAGCAGCTTAACAGGGTCGACGACCACTGAAGCTTTCTTT. It encodes CASSLTGSTTTEAFF. Combining the CDR3 with reference TRBV5-1 and TRBJ1-1 gives the whole variable domain KAGVTQTPRYLIKTRGQQVTLSCSPISGHRSVSWYQQTPGQGLQFLFEYFSETQRNKGNFPGRFSGRQFSNSRSEMNVSTLELGDSALYLCASSLTGSTTTEAFFGQGTRLTVV.

The rearrangement links TRBV5-8 to TRBJ2-1; the match to TRBD2 covers 9 bases. This CDR3 comprises 15 residues. Unmatched junction bases numbered 4, after V lost 2 bases and J lost 4 bases. Germline loops: CDR1 SGHTS, CDR2 YDEGEE. In nucleotides, the CDR3 is TGTGCCAGCAGCTTTTGGACTAGCGTTTACAATGAGCAGTTCTTC. This encodes CASSFWTSVYNEQFF.

The rearrangement links TRBV2 to TRBJ1-1; no clear D. V dropped 2 bases and J dropped 1 base, with 2 bases sitting between them. Germline CDR1 reads SNHLY; CDR2 reads FYNNEI. The CDR3 has 12 residues. In DNA, the CDR3 is TGTGCCAGCAGTGAACAGAACACTGAAGCTTTCTTT. Protein: CASSEQNTEAFF.

This clone showed up just once. CDR3 sequence: CASSFSLDTQYF. The DNA of the CDR3 is TGTGCCAGCAGCTTCTCTTTGGATACGCAGTATTTT. V usage is TRBV5-4 and J usage is TRBJ2-3; D is ambiguous. Trimming pared 2 bases from V and 6 bases from J, leaving 7 bases between. CDR1 SGHNT and CDR2 YYREEE come from the germline V gene (reference sequence). This CDR3 is 12 amino acids long.

The CDR3 reads CASSLDGGPTDTQYF. The CDR3 DNA follows: TGTGCCAGCAGCTTGGATGGGGGGCCCACAGATACGCAGTATTTT. This chain links TRBV5-4 with TRBJ2-3, with D perhaps assigned TRBD1 or TRBD2 (6 bases each). V was pared by 0 bases and J by 2 bases, with 10 bases between. The germline CDR1 and CDR2 sequences are SGHNT and YYREEE (reference sequence). The CDR3 spans 15 residues.

The chain is built from TRBV6-6 and TRBJ2-7; unclear D gene. The CDR3 contains 13 residues. The germline CDR1 and CDR2 sequences are MNHNY and SVGAGI (reference sequence). Trimming removed 0 bases from V and 2 bases from J, with 5 bases in between. DNA of the CDR3: TGTGCCAGCAGTTACTCAGATACCTACGAGCAGTACTTC. Its translation: CASSYSDTYEQYF.

The chain uses TRBV5-1 and TRBJ2-5, with 11 bases identical to TRBD1. The CDR3 has 16 residues. J was trimmed by 5 bases and V by 5 bases; bases with no gene match: 11. Germline CDR1 is SGHRS and CDR2 is YFSETQ. CDR3 in amino acids: CASSAGDRGYGETQYF. As DNA, the CDR3 is TGCGCCAGCAGTGCTGGGGACAGGGGGTATGGGGAGACCCAGTACTTC.

This rearrangement joins TRBV7-9 to TRBJ1-2; 7 bases are a match to TRBD1. The V and J ends lost 3 bases and 4 bases, in that order; junction bases with no gene match: 8. This CDR3 has 15 amino acids. The V gene's germline CDR1 is SEHNR and CDR2 FQNEAQ (reference sequence). This CDR3 reads CASSFETGYTYGYTF. The CDR3 DNA follows: TGTGCCAGCAGCTTCGAGACAGGGTATACCTATGGCTACACCTTC.

The J gene is TRBJ2-7, the V gene TRBV10-2, with TRBD1 as a possible D gene (6 bases). The CDR3 runs 14 residues. Germline V gene lookup returns CDR1 WSHSY and CDR2 SAAADI. V was trimmed by 4 bases and J by 4 bases, leaving 14 bases between them. The CDR3 here is CASSVPGHKYEQYF. The DNA for the CDR3 is TGCGCCAGCAGTGTGCCGGGACACAAGTACGAGCAGTACTTC.

This chain joins TRBV7-9 and TRBJ2-3; TRBD1 matches 10 bases. Germline V gene sequence: CDR1 SEHNR, CDR2 FQNEAQ (reference sequence). The V segment lost 5 bases and the J segment 3 bases; nucleotides outside the gene matches: 5. CDR3 size: 15 residues. CDR3 coding DNA: TGTGCCAGCAGCCCGGGACAGGGGATTACAGATACGCAGTATTTT. It yields the protein CASSPGQGITDTQYF.

The rearrangement links TRBV7-3 to TRBJ1-6; D remains ambiguous. Trimming cost V 0 bases and J 2 bases, with 8 bases left between them. Germline lookup yields CDR1 SGHTA and CDR2 FQGTGA. CDR3 size: 16 residues. The CDR3 region is CASSLTPVAYNSPLHF. The CDR3 DNA reads TGTGCCAGCAGCTTAACTCCAGTGGCCTATAATTCACCCCTCCACTTT.

The chain joins TRBV6-1 to TRBJ2-1; no clear D. Trimming stripped 6 bases from V and 4 bases from J, with 4 bases between. The CDR3 totals 11 residues. Germline V lookup: CDR1 MNHNS, CDR2 SASEGT. The CDR3: CASREYNEQFF. CDR3 DNA sequence: TGTGCCAGCAGGGAGTACAATGAGCAGTTCTTC.

V is TRBV11-2 and J is TRBJ2-5; TRBD1 agrees at 7 bases. The length of the CDR3 is 14 residues. The V gene's germline CDR1 is SGHAT and CDR2 FQNNGV. Unmatched junction bases numbered 2, after V lost 1 base and J lost 3 bases. The CDR3 nucleotides are TGTGCCAGCAGCTTAGCTGGGACAGAAGAGACCCAGTACTTC. This gives the protein CASSLAGTEETQYF.

The gene calls are TRBV5-1 and TRBJ1-3; maybe TRBD1 (5 bases). CDR3 length equals 13 residues. Germline lookup yields CDR1 SGHRS and CDR2 YFSETQ. V was trimmed by 4 bases and J by 4 bases, leaving 9 bases between them. The CDR3 is CASSGAGGNTIYF. Here the CDR3 DNA reads TGCGCCAGCAGCGGGGCAGGGGGAAACACCATATATTTT.

The chain couples TRBV5-4 to TRBJ2-3, with 8 positions matching TRBD2. The CDR3 totals 16 residues. Trimming took 0 bases from V and 2 from J; bases not matched to a gene: 5. Per germline, CDR1 SGHNT and CDR2 YYREEE (reference sequence). In DNA, the CDR3 is TGTGCCAGCAGCTTGGATACGCGGGGGGCCACAGATACGCAGTATTTT. Amino acids: CASSLDTRGATDTQYF.

The rearrangement uses TRBV19 and TRBJ2-3, with TRBD2 matching over 9 bases. The trim removed 3 bases at V and 4 bases at J, leaving 2 bases unmatched. This CDR3 is built from 14 residues. In germline, CDR1 is LNHDA, CDR2 SQIVND (reference sequence). The CDR3: CASSIKRGADTQYF. The CDR3 DNA reads TGTGCCAGTAGTATCAAGCGGGGGGCAGATACGCAGTATTTT.

The chain uses TRBV29-1 and TRBJ2-3; D unresolved. Germline CDR1 SQVTM, CDR2 ANQGSEA. The germline V and J ends were trimmed by 6 bases and 5 bases, with 6 bases remaining between them. The CDR3 spans 10 residues. CDR3 coding DNA: TGCAGCGTGGCTATAGATACGCAGTATTTT. Translated, it gives CSVAIDTQYF.